These 32 T cell receptor beta chains were all obtained from the same sample, sequenced in a study of blood T cells in healthy people across ages. PCR was performed a second time for roughly 7 to 12 cycles using a sample-barcoded 5' primer and a J-beta primer mix. TCRdb reprocessed the 5' RACE reads via MiXCR and lists one record per CDR3 protein. The sample comprises 850,000 to 950,000 distinct CDR3 sequences, 29% of which are singletons, and around 16% rests with the top ten. Sequences were obtained from blood. These receptors were obtained from a woman aged 80 or over in good health.

At least ten counts were recorded for this clonotype. V and J are TRBV12-3 or TRBV12-4 and TRBJ1-1; D uncertain. V was shortened by 10 bases and J by 5 bases, with 20 bases between the two germline ends. This CDR3 has 14 residues. CDR3 sequence: CATVSGLVGTEAFF. The CDR3 region has the DNA TGTGCCACCGTATCCGGGCTGGTGGGGACTGAAGCTTTCTTT.

This clonotype was detected a few times. This chain joins TRBV5-1 and TRBJ1-4; D gene uncertain. V gave up 3 bases and J gave up 2 bases, with 14 bases separating them. This CDR3 has 16 amino acids. Germline loops: CDR1 SGHRS, CDR2 YFSETQ. The CDR3 DNA sequence: TGCGCCAGCAGCTCCACGTCGAGGGTCACTAATGAAAAACTGTTTTTT. This encodes CASSSTSRVTNEKLFF.

This clonotype was counted many times. The chain uses TRBV15 and TRBJ2-6; D gene uncertain. This CDR3 has 16 residues. The V end lost 1 base, the J end lost 0 bases, and 7 bases lay between the germline ends. Germline V gives CDR1 LNHNV, CDR2 YYDKDF (reference sequence). CDR3 sequence: CATSRVGLSGANVLTF. The CDR3 bases are TGTGCCACCAGCAGAGTCGGGCTCTCTGGGGCCAACGTCCTGACTTTC.

CDR3 amino acids: CASPPPGLPYEQYF. For the CDR3, the DNA is TGTGCCAGCCCCCCCCCAGGGCTTCCCTACGAGCAGTACTTC. The chain recombines TRBV7-2 with TRBJ2-7, with a weak D call TRBD1 (5 bases). The V end was cut by 8 bases, the J end by 2 bases, with 16 bases between. This CDR3 has 14 amino acids. Germline lookup yields CDR1 SGHTA and CDR2 FQGNSA. The whole variable domain, remainder taken from reference TRBV7-2 and TRBJ2-7, is GAGVSQSPSNKVTEKGKDVELRCDPISGHTALYWYRQSLGQGLEFLIYFQGNSAPDKSGLPSDRFSAERTGGSVSTLTIQRTQQEDSAVYLCASPPPGLPYEQYFGPGTRLTVT.

This clonotype was recorded a few times. This chain uses TRBV20-1 with TRBJ2-2, with no clear D. Germline assignment: CDR1 DFQATT and CDR2 SNEGSKA (reference sequence). The CDR3 sequence is 13 residues long. Between the trimmed V and J ends, which lost 5 bases and 3 bases, there was a span of 10 bases. DNA of the CDR3: TGCAGTGCTTTTGACACCTACACCGGGGAGCTGTTTTTT. The encoded protein is CSAFDTYTGELFF.

This clonotype was seen many times. The chain links TRBV24-1 to TRBJ2-6, with TRBD1 identical over 7 bases. Germline V gene lookup returns CDR1 KGHDR and CDR2 SFDVKD. Losses at the gene ends were 4 bases for V and 4 bases for J; bases not matched to a gene: 6. The CDR3 is made up of 16 amino acids. CDR3 sequence: CATSDPTGTGANVLTF. The CDR3 nucleotides read TGTGCCACCAGTGACCCGACAGGGACCGGGGCCAACGTCCTGACTTTC.

This clonotype was recorded at least ten times. The chain combines TRBV20-1 with TRBJ1-2; 7 nucleotides line up with TRBD1. CDR1 and CDR2 (germline): DFQATT, SNEGSKA (reference sequence). The CDR3 contains 15 residues. V was pared by 3 bases and J by 2 bases, with 9 bases of the junction left unmatched. This CDR3 reads CSASYQTTGNYGYTF. The CDR3 DNA follows: TGCAGTGCTAGTTACCAAACGACAGGGAACTATGGCTACACCTTC.

This clonotype appeared many times. The V call is TRBV14, the J call TRBJ2-4; D not certain. This CDR3 is built from 15 residues. V was trimmed by 2 bases and J by 0 bases, leaving 8 bases between them. Per germline, CDR1 SGHDN and CDR2 FVKESK. The CDR3 region is CASSQSLLAKNIQYF. Written as DNA, the CDR3 is TGTGCCAGCAGCCAAAGTTTATTAGCCAAAAACATTCAGTACTTC.

This clonotype was recorded many times. V gene TRBV5-5 combines with J gene TRBJ2-3; unclear D gene. The V gene lost 7 bases and the J gene lost 0 bases, with 12 bases spanning the gap. The CDR3 loop spans 14 amino acids. Germline-derived CDR1 and CDR2 are SGHKS and YYEKEE (reference sequence). Written as DNA, the CDR3 is TGTGCCAGCGGACCGCTAGTAAGCACAGATACGCAGTATTTT. Translated: CASGPLVSTDTQYF.

This clonotype has ten or more counts. As DNA, the CDR3 is TGTGCCAGCAGCTTAGGGGTACAGGGTAGATACAATGAGCAGTTCTTC. It yields the protein CASSLGVQGRYNEQFF. The rearrangement links TRBV7-9 to TRBJ2-1; D is perhaps TRBD1 (6 bases). Per the germline V gene, CDR1 is SEHNR and CDR2 is FQNEAQ (reference sequence). The CDR3 has 16 amino acids. V lost 1 base, J lost 4 bases, and 14 bases lay in between.

The chain uses TRBV12-3 or TRBV12-4 and TRBJ2-4, with 16 bases that match TRBD2. J was trimmed by 1 base and V by 5 bases; bases with no gene match: 8. The CDR3 loop spans 19 amino acids. The CDR3 DNA sequence: TGTGCCAGCAGTGCGGGACTAGCGGGAGGGCCGGGGGCCAAAAACATTCAGTACTTC. This encodes CASSAGLAGGPGAKNIQYF.

At least ten counts were recorded for this clonotype. The chain combines TRBV4-3 with TRBJ1-1; D remains ambiguous. The CDR3 contains 13 residues. V lost 0 bases, J lost 2 bases, and 4 bases lay in between. Germline V CDR1 and CDR2: LGHNA, YSLEER. CDR3 nucleotides: TGCGCCAGCAGCCAAGAATCAAACACTGAAGCTTTCTTT. Translating it yields CASSQESNTEAFF.

This clonotype occurred many times. The chain carries TRBV20-1 and TRBJ2-3; no clear D. V lost 2 bases, J lost 4 bases, and 7 bases lay in between. CDR3 length equals 12 residues. Germline values: CDR1 DFQATT, CDR2 SNEGSKA (reference sequence). CDR3 residues: CSARMAADTQYF. The CDR3 DNA is TGCAGTGCTAGAATGGCGGCAGATACGCAGTATTTT.

This clonotype appeared a few times. V usage is TRBV12-3 or TRBV12-4 and J usage is TRBJ1-4; 9 bases line up with TRBD1. The trim removed 6 bases at V and 5 bases at J, leaving 10 bases unmatched. The CDR3 is 16 residues long. In DNA, the CDR3 is TGTGCCAGCAGACCTTTGCCGGGACAGGGAAATGAAAAACTGTTTTTT. This translates into CASRPLPGQGNEKLFF.

The table lists this clonotype with a few counts. The chain carries TRBV24-1 and TRBJ2-3, with 13 nucleotides matching TRBD2. The CDR3 runs to 16 residues. Germline CDR1 KGHDR, CDR2 SFDVKD. Losses at the gene ends were 5 bases for V and 5 bases for J; bases not matched to a gene: 6. CDR3 loop: CATSARLAGGKDTQYF. CDR3 nucleotides: TGTGCCACCAGTGCCCGACTAGCGGGGGGCAAAGATACGCAGTATTTT.

This clonotype was observed many times. The V call is TRBV11-2, the J call TRBJ2-1, with D perhaps TRBD2 (6 bases). Per germline, CDR1 SGHAT and CDR2 FQNNGV. With 6 bases removed from V and 5 bases from J, the gap between germline ends came to 11 bases. This CDR3 has 13 amino acids. The CDR3 loop is CASSPGVNNEQFF. The CDR3 DNA sequence: TGTGCCAGCAGTCCGGGGGTGAACAATGAGCAGTTCTTC.

The chain is built from TRBV5-1 and TRBJ2-7, with a weak D call TRBD2 (7 bases). V lost 0 bases, J lost 2 bases, and 15 bases lay in between. This CDR3 contains 16 residues. Per germline, CDR1 SGHRS and CDR2 YFSETQ. The CDR3 loop is CASSLAAGASAYEQYF. The CDR3 DNA reads as TGCGCCAGCAGCTTGGCCGCGGGGGCGTCAGCCTACGAGCAGTACTTC.

This clonotype was observed a handful of times. This chain joins TRBV6-5 and TRBJ1-3, with D possibly TRBD1 on 6 matching bases. The germline CDR1 and CDR2 sequences are MNHEY and SVGAGI. Deletions cut 0 bases from V and 0 bases from J, with 21 bases between. The CDR3 has 20 amino acids. Written as DNA, the CDR3 is TGTGCCAGCAGTTACTCGGGGGCAGGGATCGCCTCTAGCTCTGGAAACACCATATATTTT. This sequence encodes CASSYSGAGIASSSGNTIYF.

Here the CDR3 reads CASSLYLGLEAQYF. The CDR3 DNA reads as TGTGCCAGCAGCTTATACCTCGGGCTCGAGGCCCAGTACTTC. The chain uses TRBV5-6 and TRBJ2-5; D remains unclear. Trimming shortened V by 2 bases and J by 9 bases, and 17 bases separated the two germline ends. Germline lookup yields CDR1 SGHDT and CDR2 YYEEEE. This CDR3 has 14 amino acids.

This clonotype was seen more than once but under ten times. A much larger clone is a single base away; this may be a read error. The J gene is TRBJ2-5, the V gene TRBV4-3, with TRBD2 matching 7 bases. J lost 0 bases, V lost 1 base, and 8 bases had no gene match. CDR3 size: 17 residues. Germline assignment: CDR1 LGHNA and CDR2 YSLEER. Here the CDR3 DNA reads TGCGCCAGCAGCCAAGCAGCTACAGCGGGGTACCAAGAGACCCAGTACTTC. As protein: CASSQAATAGYQETQYF.

This clonotype has only a few counts. J is TRBJ2-1 and V is TRBV9, with 7 bases lining up with TRBD2. Germline loops: CDR1 SGDLS, CDR2 YYNGEE. V lost 2 bases and J lost 0; bases outside the gene matches: 2. The CDR3 sequence is 15 residues long. The DNA of the CDR3 is TGTGCCAGCAGCGTGCGGGGGAGCTCCTACAATGAGCAGTTCTTC. Its protein is CASSVRGSSYNEQFF.

The rearrangement links TRBV20-1 to TRBJ1-1; D perhaps matches TRBD1 (6 bases). CDR1 and CDR2 (germline): DFQATT, SNEGSKA (reference sequence). CDR3 length: 15 amino acids. With 2 bases removed from V and 3 bases from J, the gap between germline ends came to 16 bases. As DNA, the CDR3 is TGCAGTGCTAGATCGTTCGGGGGCGGGGACACTGAAGCTTTCTTT. It specifies CSARSFGGGDTEAFF.

Notes on this clonotype: This may stem from a read error, because a much larger clone lies one nucleotide away. The chain has TRBV24-1 and TRBJ2-1; 7 bases fit TRBD2. V was clipped by 5 bases and J by 3 bases; unmatched bases: 6. CDR1 and CDR2 (germline): KGHDR, SFDVKD. The CDR3 has 15 residues. CDR3 DNA: TGTGCCACCAGTGCCGGTAGGACTAGCTACAATGAGCAGTTCTTC. Residues: CATSAGRTSYNEQFF.

This clonotype was seen repeatedly, ten times or more. The J gene is TRBJ1-2, the V gene TRBV4-2, with D perhaps matching TRBD1 (5 bases). The CDR3 runs to 15 residues. Germline CDR1 LGHNA, CDR2 YNFKEQ. Trimming took off 1 base at V and 4 bases at J, with 13 bases between the two ends. CDR3 sequence (DNA): TGTGCCAGCAGCCAAGGGGGGGAGGACCTCTATGGCTACACCTTC. Translated: CASSQGGEDLYGYTF.

The gene calls are TRBV6-1 and TRBJ1-1, with 9 positions matching TRBD1. CDR3 length: 16 amino acids. V was clipped by 5 bases and J by 4 bases; unmatched bases: 11. Germline V CDR1 and CDR2: MNHNS, SASEGT. CDR3 coding DNA: TGTGCCAGCAGTCTCCAACCCGGGACAGGGAGCACTGAAGCTTTCTTT. This gives the protein CASSLQPGTGSTEAFF.

Comment on this clonotype: A much larger clone is a single base away; this may be a read error. The V call is TRBV9, the J call TRBJ2-3; 7 positions match TRBD2. Per germline, CDR1 SGDLS and CDR2 YYNGEE. The CDR3 totals 16 residues. CDR3 sequence reads: CARSVRGDGESDTQYF. CDR3 DNA sequence: TGTGCCCGCAGCGTCCGGGGGGACGGCGAGTCAGATACGCAGTATTTT.

This clonotype has only a few counts. The rearrangement links TRBV10-3 to TRBJ2-2; no firm D call. The CDR3 is 18 residues long. V lost 3 bases and J 1 base, leaving 18 bases between the germline ends. Germline CDR1 ENHRY, CDR2 SYGVKD. CDR3 in DNA: TGTGCCATCAGTGACCTAACCCCGCTAGAACTGAACACCGGGGAGCTGTTTTTT. Its protein product is CAISDLTPLELNTGELFF.

The table lists this clonotype with a count of one. One end of the junction does not line up with germline, which may come from a read error. The chain joins TRBV12-3 or TRBV12-4 to TRBJ2-3, with 7 bases identical to TRBD2. CDR3 length: 15 residues. The CDR3 bases are TGTGCCAGCAGTTTTTCTAGCGGCTTCGCAGATGCGCAGTATTTT. Translated, it gives CASSFSSGFADAQYF.

This clonotype was detected ten times or more. The chain combines TRBV20-1 with TRBJ1-6, with no clear D. The CDR3 length is 16 residues. V lost 3 bases, J lost 0 bases, and 12 bases lay in between. CDR1 DFQATT and CDR2 SNEGSKA come from the germline V gene (reference sequence). The CDR3 bases are TGCAGTGCTAGGGGCGACTCAGACTCCTATAATTCACCCCTCCACTTT. Its protein product is CSARGDSDSYNSPLHF.

In regard to this clonotype: This may arise from a read error, as a much more abundant clone is one base away. This sequence joins TRBV7-2 and TRBJ2-5; D unclear. Trimming shortened V by 5 bases and J by 5 bases, and 12 bases separated the two germline ends. The CDR3 is made up of 13 amino acids. Per germline, CDR1 SGHTA and CDR2 FQGNSA. The CDR3 region is CASSLQSTETQYF. The CDR3 DNA reads TGTGCCAGCAGCCTTCAGTCCACGGAGACCCAGTACTTC.

This clonotype was observed at least ten times. The chain couples TRBV7-2 to TRBJ2-1; D is perhaps TRBD1 (5 bases). The CDR3 runs to 15 residues. With 0 bases removed from V and 6 bases from J, the gap between germline ends came to 12 bases. Germline CDR1 and CDR2: SGHTA and FQGNSA. CDR3 sequence (DNA): TGTGCCAGCAGCTTAGCGGGGCAGAAATTCAATGAGCAGTTCTTC. Its protein is CASSLAGQKFNEQFF.

For this clonotype: A much more abundant neighbour one base away suggests this may be a read error. The chain combines TRBV5-1 with TRBJ1-2; TRBD1 matches 7 bases. This CDR3 is built from 12 residues. Germline assignment: CDR1 SGHRS and CDR2 YFSETQ. CDR3 in DNA: TGCGCCAGCAGCGAAGGTTTAGGGGGCTGCACCTTC. Amino acid sequence: CASSEGLGGCTF.